This T cell receptor beta chain was recovered during a study of cytomegalovirus exposure and HLA in healthy donors. In the case of this clone: Antigen: not known.

Broader study findings: TCR beta V- and J-gene trimming, according to a later analysis, was linked to a missense DCLRE1C variant. The dataset shows that most TCR sequences were rare, while some public TCRs occurred in many donors. When a later analysis compared HLA-associated TCR beta chains with equally common others, the HLA-associated chains turned out to be more clonally expanded and to have lower generation probabilities.

The study ran its PCR with 60 Vbeta and 13 Jbeta primers. Clones were read by immunoSEQ multiplex PCR, and TCRdb kept only the in-frame ones, dropping some. This sample has about 130,000 clones, with roughly 70% found just once. The specimen sequenced was PBMCs. The clonotype was recovered from a man aged 35 to 55 in good health and CMV-seropositive.

CDR3 coding DNA: TGTGCCAGCAGTTCACGGGGATATAGCAATCAGCCCCAGCATTTT. Translated: CASSSRGYSNQPQHF. The chain links TRBV28 to TRBJ1-5; D remains ambiguous. V gave up 4 bases and J gave up 0 bases, with 10 bases separating them. CDR1 is MDHEN and CDR2 is SYDVKM in the germline V gene. This CDR3 has 15 amino acids.